This is a list of T cell receptor beta chains from one sample in a study of control samples from healthy donors and cancer patients. Generated by immunoSEQ multiplex PCR, the TCRdb table keeps only in-frame clones and is missing some. In the table there are tens of thousands of clones, 91% of which are singletons. Material: PBMCs. The receptors were sampled from a middle-aged man with lung cancer. Both conserved end residues are part of each CDR3. The order of the fields is V gene, clone size, D gene, CDR3 length, J gene, CDR3 DNA, CDR3 protein. A D gene is named only where the DNA matches it firmly. Expanded clones get a size class; other rows say once, few or many, or leave the size out.

V gene: TRBV5-5
clone size: NA
D gene: NA
CDR3 length: 15
J gene: TRBJ1-5
CDR3 DNA: TGTGCCAGCAGCTTGGGTTGGGGAATCAATCAGCCCCAGCATTTT
CDR3 protein: CASSLGWGINQPQHF

V gene: TRBV6-5
clone size: NA
D gene: NA
CDR3 length: 14
J gene: TRBJ2-7
CDR3 DNA: TGTGCCAGCAGTTACGGGGCTAGCTCGGACGAGCAGTACTTC
CDR3 protein: CASSYGASSDEQYF

V gene: TRBV2
clone size: NA
D gene: NA
CDR3 length: 14
J gene: TRBJ1-5
CDR3 DNA: TGTGCCAGCAGTAAGACGTATAGCAATCAGCCCCAGCATTTT
CDR3 protein: CASSKTYSNQPQHF

V gene: TRBV14
clone size: NA
D gene: NA
CDR3 length: 13
J gene: TRBJ2-3
CDR3 DNA: TGTGCCAGCAGTAAGTCCTCGGTCGGGGCGCAGTATTTT
CDR3 protein: CASSKSSVGAQYF

V gene: TRBV6-4
clone size: NA
D gene: NA
CDR3 length: 13
J gene: TRBJ1-2
CDR3 DNA: TGTGCCAGCAGTGACCAGGCCCCGATCGGCTACACCTTC
CDR3 protein: CASSDQAPIGYTF

V gene: TRBV5-1
clone size: NA
D gene: NA
CDR3 length: 17
J gene: TRBJ1-2
CDR3 DNA: TGCGCCAGCAGTCACACAAAGAAGGGGCCTCCTAACTATGGCTACACCTTC
CDR3 protein: CASSHTKKGPPNYGYTF

V gene: TRBV7-2
clone size: once
D gene: NA
CDR3 length: 15
J gene: TRBJ2-1
CDR3 DNA: TGTGCCAGCAGCCCCCAGTGGGAGGCCTACAATGAGCAGTTCTTC
CDR3 protein: CASSPQWEAYNEQFF

V gene: TRBV29-1
clone size: NA
D gene: NA
CDR3 length: 12
J gene: TRBJ2-5
CDR3 DNA: TGCAGCGTTGCCCTACAGAAAGAGACCCAGTACTTC
CDR3 protein: CSVALQKETQYF

V gene: TRBV7-2
clone size: NA
D gene: NA
CDR3 length: 17
J gene: TRBJ2-7
CDR3 DNA: TGTGCCAGCAGCTTTCTTTTTTCCCGATTAAGCTCCTACGAGCAGTACTTC
CDR3 protein: CASSFLFSRLSSYEQYF

V gene: TRBV7-9
clone size: NA
D gene: NA
CDR3 length: 15
J gene: TRBJ1-2
CDR3 DNA: TGTGCCAGCAGCGCGACCGCAGCCGGGATCGGTGGCTACACCTTC
CDR3 protein: CASSATAAGIGGYTF

V gene: TRBV9
clone size: NA
D gene: TRBD1
CDR3 length: 15
J gene: TRBJ1-4
CDR3 DNA: TGTGCCAGCAGCGTAGCTGGGACAGCAGGAGAAAAACTGTTTTTT
CDR3 protein: CASSVAGTAGEKLFF

V gene: TRBV6-1
clone size: once
D gene: NA
CDR3 length: 12
J gene: TRBJ2-3
CDR3 DNA: TGTGCCAGCAGTTCAGGAGCAGATACGCAGTATTTT
CDR3 protein: CASSSGADTQYF

V gene: TRBV7-2
clone size: NA
D gene: TRBD1
CDR3 length: 15
J gene: TRBJ2-7
CDR3 DNA: TGTGCCAGCAGCTTCTCCGGGACAGGATCCTACGAGCAGTACTTC
CDR3 protein: CASSFSGTGSYEQYF

V gene: TRBV9
clone size: NA
D gene: TRBD1
CDR3 length: 14
J gene: TRBJ2-5
CDR3 DNA: TGTGCCAGCAGCGCGACACAGGGGGCAGAGACCCAGTACTTC
CDR3 protein: CASSATQGAETQYF

V gene: TRBV5-5
clone size: NA
D gene: TRBD2
CDR3 length: 16
J gene: TRBJ2-5
CDR3 DNA: TGTGCCAGCAGACGCGGGACTAGCGGTTACCAAGAGACCCAGTACTTC
CDR3 protein: CASRRGTSGYQETQYF

V gene: TRBV7-4
clone size: once
D gene: NA
CDR3 length: 17
J gene: TRBJ1-4
CDR3 DNA: NA
CDR3 protein: CASSFNPPSELMKNCFF

V gene: TRBV6-2/TRBV6-3
clone size: NA
D gene: TRBD1
CDR3 length: 13
J gene: TRBJ2-5
CDR3 DNA: TGTGCCAGCAGCCTGGACAGGGGAGAGACCCAGTACTTC
CDR3 protein: CASSLDRGETQYF

V gene: TRBV19
clone size: NA
D gene: TRBD1
CDR3 length: 14
J gene: TRBJ2-1
CDR3 DNA: TGTGCCAGTAGTGGGACAGCTGCCTACAATGAGCAGTTCTTC
CDR3 protein: CASSGTAAYNEQFF

V gene: TRBV5-1
clone size: NA
D gene: TRBD1
CDR3 length: 16
J gene: TRBJ2-1
CDR3 DNA: TGCGCCAGCAGCTTGGCGTTCTGGGACAGGGGCGATGAGCAGTTCTTC
CDR3 protein: CASSLAFWDRGDEQFF

V gene: TRBV28
clone size: NA
D gene: TRBD1
CDR3 length: 15
J gene: TRBJ2-1
CDR3 DNA: TGTGCCAGCAGTTTTGGAGGACAGGGACACAATGAGCAGTTCTTC
CDR3 protein: CASSFGGQGHNEQFF

V gene: TRBV19
clone size: NA
D gene: TRBD2
CDR3 length: 16
J gene: TRBJ2-3
CDR3 DNA: TGTGCCAGTAGTATTGGAACTAGCGGATACACAGATACGCAGTATTTT
CDR3 protein: CASSIGTSGYTDTQYF

V gene: TRBV29-1
clone size: NA
D gene: TRBD1
CDR3 length: 13
J gene: TRBJ1-2
CDR3 DNA: TGCAGCGTTGGGAGGACAGGGGGCGACGGCTACACCTTC
CDR3 protein: CSVGRTGGDGYTF

V gene: TRBV11-2
clone size: NA
D gene: NA
CDR3 length: 13
J gene: TRBJ1-1
CDR3 DNA: TGTGCCAGCAGCTTAGCGCTGAACACTGAAGCTTTCTTT
CDR3 protein: CASSLALNTEAFF

V gene: TRBV10-2
clone size: NA
D gene: NA
CDR3 length: 16
J gene: TRBJ1-1
CDR3 DNA: TGCGCCAGCAGTGAGTCCCGACCTTCATACCCCACTGAAGCTTTCTTT
CDR3 protein: CASSESRPSYPTEAFF

V gene: TRBV3-1/TRBV3-2
clone size: NA
D gene: TRBD2
CDR3 length: 16
J gene: TRBJ2-1
CDR3 DNA: TGTGCCAGCAGCCAAGTGGCGGGGGGGGGCTACAATGAGCAGTTCTTC
CDR3 protein: CASSQVAGGGYNEQFF

V gene: TRBV28
clone size: NA
D gene: TRBD1
CDR3 length: 15
J gene: TRBJ2-7
CDR3 DNA: TGTGCCAGCAGTTCCCCAGGGGGACGGACCTACGAGCAGTACTTC
CDR3 protein: CASSSPGGRTYEQYF

V gene: TRBV7-9
clone size: NA
D gene: NA
CDR3 length: 12
J gene: TRBJ2-7
CDR3 DNA: TGTGCCAGCAGCCCCTATAGGGGCGAGCAGTACTTC
CDR3 protein: CASSPYRGEQYF

V gene: TRBV12-3/TRBV12-4
clone size: NA
D gene: NA
CDR3 length: 12
J gene: TRBJ1-5
CDR3 DNA: TGTGCCAGCAGTTTGGGCAATCAGCCCCAGCATTTT
CDR3 protein: CASSLGNQPQHF

V gene: TRBV5-4
clone size: NA
D gene: NA
CDR3 length: 15
J gene: TRBJ2-2
CDR3 DNA: TGTGCCAGCAGCTCTAAGGACAGGAACACCGGGGAGCTGTTTTTT
CDR3 protein: CASSSKDRNTGELFF

V gene: TRBV25-1
clone size: once
D gene: TRBD2
CDR3 length: 13
J gene: TRBJ2-7
CDR3 DNA: TGTGCCAGCAGTAAAAGCGGGGCTGACGAGCAGTACTTC
CDR3 protein: CASSKSGADEQYF

V gene: TRBV5-1
clone size: NA
D gene: NA
CDR3 length: 13
J gene: TRBJ2-5
CDR3 DNA: TGCGCCAGCAGTTCCCGGGTCCAAGAGACCCAGTACTTC
CDR3 protein: CASSSRVQETQYF

V gene: TRBV7-3
clone size: NA
D gene: NA
CDR3 length: 14
J gene: TRBJ2-1
CDR3 DNA: TGTGCCAGCAGCTTACGGACTGACTACAATGAGCAGTTCTTC
CDR3 protein: CASSLRTDYNEQFF

V gene: TRBV7-9
clone size: NA
D gene: NA
CDR3 length: 14
J gene: TRBJ1-5
CDR3 DNA: TGTGCCAGCAGCTTAGGGGCGGGCAATCAGCCCCAGCATTTT
CDR3 protein: CASSLGAGNQPQHF

V gene: TRBV3-1/TRBV3-2
clone size: NA
D gene: NA
CDR3 length: 16
J gene: TRBJ1-4
CDR3 DNA: TGTGCCAGCAGCCAATTTACCCAGGGGATAAATGAAAAACTGTTTTTT
CDR3 protein: CASSQFTQGINEKLFF

V gene: TRBV12-3/TRBV12-4
clone size: NA
D gene: NA
CDR3 length: 11
J gene: TRBJ2-5
CDR3 DNA: TGTGCCAGCAGCTATCGAGAGACCCAGTACTTC
CDR3 protein: CASSYRETQYF

V gene: TRBV9
clone size: NA
D gene: TRBD2
CDR3 length: 15
J gene: TRBJ2-3
CDR3 DNA: TGTGCCAGCAGCCCCCGGGGGGGGGCGGGAGATACGCAGTATTTT
CDR3 protein: CASSPRGGAGDTQYF

V gene: TRBV3-1/TRBV3-2
clone size: once
D gene: NA
CDR3 length: 15
J gene: TRBJ2-7
CDR3 DNA: TGTGCCAGCAGCCAAATCTACAAAGTTCCCTACGAGCAGTACTTC
CDR3 protein: CASSQIYKVPYEQYF

V gene: TRBV19
clone size: NA
D gene: TRBD2
CDR3 length: 17
J gene: TRBJ2-3
CDR3 DNA: TGTGCCAGTAGCACCCTGCCCAGCGGGGCAATCACAGATACGCAGTATTTT
CDR3 protein: CASSTLPSGAITDTQYF

V gene: TRBV27
clone size: once
D gene: NA
CDR3 length: 18
J gene: TRBJ1-6
CDR3 DNA: TGTGCCAGCAGTTTATTAATGACGGCAGGCGCGGGGAATTCACCCCTCCACTTT
CDR3 protein: CASSLLMTAGAGNSPLHF